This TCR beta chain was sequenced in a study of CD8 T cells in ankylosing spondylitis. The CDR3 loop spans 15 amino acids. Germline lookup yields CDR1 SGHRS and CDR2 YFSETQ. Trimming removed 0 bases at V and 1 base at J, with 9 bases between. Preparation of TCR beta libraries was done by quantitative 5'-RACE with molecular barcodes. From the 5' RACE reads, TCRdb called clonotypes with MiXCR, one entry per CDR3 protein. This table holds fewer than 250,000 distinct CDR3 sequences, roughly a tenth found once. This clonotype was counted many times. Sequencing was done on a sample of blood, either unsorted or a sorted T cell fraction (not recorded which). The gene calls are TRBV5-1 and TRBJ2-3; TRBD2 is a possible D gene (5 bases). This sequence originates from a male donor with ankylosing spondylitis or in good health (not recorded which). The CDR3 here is CASSLVPGGTDTQYF. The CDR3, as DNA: TGCGCCAGCAGCTTGGTTCCCGGGGGCACAGATACGCAGTATTTT.